Listed below are T cell receptor beta chains from one sample, sequenced in a study of vaccination effects on CD4 cells after COVID-19. These receptors' antigens are unknown. Using immunoSEQ multiplex PCR, the repertoire was profiled, and TCRdb retains in-frame clones only, with some absent. The sample consists of about 40,000 clones, more than 65% of them appearing once. Sequencing was performed on CD4+ T cells from PBMCs cultured without peptide, taken after COVID-19 vaccination. The receptors originated from a human donor who received a COVID-19 vaccine. The CDR3 runs from the conserved cysteine through the conserved F or W. A D gene is named only where the DNA matches it firmly. Only part of the rows carry a size: once, few, many, or a class if the clone is expanded.

13 . . TRBJ2-3 TRBV29-1 TGCAGCGCACTTGGCCCGGGCACAGATACGCAGTATTTT CSALGPGTDTQYF
13 . . TRBJ2-7 TRBV10-3 TGTGCCATCAGTGAAGAGGGGGTCCACGAGCAGTACTTC CAISEEGVHEQYF
17 TRBD2 . TRBJ2-6 TRBV3-1/TRBV3-2 TGTGCCAGCAGCCTTAAGCGGGGCCTGGCTGGGGCCAACGTCCTGACTTTC CASSLKRGLAGANVLTF
15 . . TRBJ2-1 TRBV6-4 TGTGCCAGCAGCTCACTAGTACGCGGCTACAATGAGCAGTTCTTC CASSSLVRGYNEQFF
13 . . TRBJ1-4 TRBV29-1 TGCAGCGTTGAGACAGGTGGGGGTGAAAAACTGTTTTTT CSVETGGGEKLFF
14 TRBD1 few TRBJ1-3 TRBV2 TGTGCCAGCAGTCCAGGGGGGTCTGGAAACACCATATATTTT CASSPGGSGNTIYF
12 . . TRBJ1-1 TRBV4-1 TGCGCCAGCAGCAACCTACGGACTGAAGCTTTCTTT CASSNLRTEAFF
14 . once TRBJ1-2 TRBV10-3 TGTGCCATCAGTGCCCCTTCGGCAGGGTATGGCTACACCTTC CAISAPSAGYGYTF
14 . . TRBJ1-4 TRBV19 TGTGCCAGTACTGAGGCGGCCCTAAATGAAAAACTGTTTTTT CASTEAALNEKLFF
12 . . TRBJ2-5 TRBV29-1 TGCAGCGTTGCACCCTCCTTGGGGGCCGCTGACTTC CSVAPSLGAADF
13 . . TRBJ1-2 TRBV3-1/TRBV3-2 TGTGCCAGCACCTCAACTTGGGACGAGGGCTACACCTTC CASTSTWDEGYTF
17 TRBD1 . TRBJ1-3 TRBV19 TGTGCCAGTACCAACAGGGGGACCTACTTGGAAGGAAACACCATATATTTT CASTNRGTYLEGNTIYF
17 . few TRBJ2-7 TRBV12-5 TGTGCTAGTGGTTTGTCCCAAAAGTCTTCACCTACCTACGAGCAGTACTTC CASGLSQKSSPTYEQYF
15 TRBD1 . TRBJ2-3 TRBV24-1 TGTGCCACCAGTGACAGGGACAGGGGATCAGATACGCAGTATTTT CATSDRDRGSDTQYF
11 . . TRBJ2-3 TRBV5-6 TGTGCCAGCAGCCTCACAGATACGCAGTATTTT CASSLTDTQYF
15 . . TRBJ2-1 TRBV24-1 TGTGCCACCAGTGATGGCAGGGGGGAGTACAATGAGCAGTTCTTC CATSDGRGEYNEQFF
14 TRBD1 . TRBJ1-1 TRBV2 TGTGCCAGCAGATGGACAGGGGGAAGCACTGAAGCTTTCTTT CASRWTGGSTEAFF
14 . . TRBJ2-7 TRBV20-1 TGCAGTGCTAGTTCGCTGGACTTTCCCTACGAGCAGTACTTC CSASSLDFPYEQYF
12 . . TRBJ2-6 TRBV2 TGTGCCAGCAGTGTTGGGGCCAACGTCCTGACTTTC CASSVGANVLTF
14 TRBD1 once TRBJ1-2 TRBV7-9 TGTGCCAGCAGCGCAGGACAGGAGAACTATGGCTACACCTTC CASSAGQENYGYTF
12 . . TRBJ2-2 TRBV7-9 TGTGCCAGCAGACCAGGAACCGGGGAGCTGTTTTTT CASRPGTGELFF
13 . . TRBJ2-7 TRBV11-2 TGTGCCAGCAACCAACTTGGGGGAGACGAGCAGTACTTC CASNQLGGDEQYF
16 TRBD2 . TRBJ2-1 TRBV9 TGTGCCAGCAGCGTAGGATCGGCGGGAGCATACAATGAGCAGTTCTTC CASSVGSAGAYNEQFF
17 . . TRBJ1-6 TRBV11-2 TGTGCCAGCAGCTTAGCTGGGGTCTTTTACTATAATTCACCCCTCCACTTT CASSLAGVFYYNSPLHF
14 . few TRBJ1-1 TRBV30 TGTGCCTGGAGTGCCTTGATGGTAAACACTGAAGCTTTCTTT CAWSALMVNTEAFF
14 TRBD1 . TRBJ1-1 TRBV18 TGTGCCAGCTCAACGGCACAGGGGTACACTGAAGCTTTCTTT CASSTAQGYTEAFF
15 TRBD1 . TRBJ1-4 TRBV6-5 TGTGCCAGCAGTACTGGCGGGACAGCTTATGAAAAACTGTTTTTT CASSTGGTAYEKLFF
15 . . TRBJ1-6 TRBV6-6 TGTGCCAGCAGTTACTCGTCAGTCGAGAATTCACCCCTCCACTTT CASSYSSVENSPLHF
14 TRBD1 . TRBJ1-3 TRBV30 TGTGCCTGGAGCCAGACAGGGAATGGAAACACCATATATTTT CAWSQTGNGNTIYF
13 . . TRBJ2-5 TRBV11-3 TGTGCCAGCAGCTTGGGGGGGCTAGAGACCCAGTACTTC CASSLGGLETQYF
13 . . TRBJ2-5 TRBV11-2 TGTGCCAGCAGCTTAGGGGCCGTCGGGACCCAGTACTTC CASSLGAVGTQYF
13 . . TRBJ2-2 TRBV13 TGTGCCAGCAGTAAGGGGCCGAACGGGGAGCTGTTTTTT CASSKGPNGELFF
16 . . TRBJ2-5 TRBV5-1 TGCGCCAGCAGCTTGAGCGCTCGCGGGGAACACGAGACCCAGTACTTC CASSLSARGEHETQYF
13 . once TRBJ1-5 TRBV3-1/TRBV3-2 TGTGCCAGCAGCCAAGATCGGGATCAGCCCCAGCATTTT CASSQDRDQPQHF
15 . few TRBJ1-2 TRBV5-1 TGCGCCAGCAGCCGGGCTGGGTTGAGCCCCCACCGCTACACCTTC CASSRAGLSPHRYTF
16 . few TRBJ1-1 TRBV5-1 TGCGCCAGCAGCCCGGCTGGAAGGACAGAGAACACTGAAGCTTTCTTT CASSPAGRTENTEAFF
13 . . TRBJ1-1 TRBV14 TGTGCCAGCAGCCACGGTTTGAACACTGAAGCTTTCTTT CASSHGLNTEAFF
16 . few TRBJ1-5 TRBV5-5 TGTGCCAGCAGCTTGTTGGGGGGAGATGGTTATCAGCCCCAGCATTTT CASSLLGGDGYQPQHF
15 . . TRBJ2-7 TRBV5-1 TGCGCCAGCAGCTTGGAGGCTAGCGCGAACTACGAGCAGTACTTC CASSLEASANYEQYF
20 . . TRBJ1-5 TRBV21-1 TGTGCCAGCAGCAAGGCCGACAGGGAGGGAAATATGGCTAGCAATCAGCCCCAGCATTTT CASSKADREGNMASNQPQHF
14 . . TRBJ1-3 TRBV5-5 TGTGCCAGCAGCTTCGCCGGGGCGGGAAACACCATATATTTT CASSFAGAGNTIYF
16 . . TRBJ2-3 TRBV9 TGTGCCAGCAGCCCAAGCCCCGGGGGGCCCGGGGATACGCAGTATTTT CASSPSPGGPGDTQYF
14 . . TRBJ2-5 TRBV4-1 TGCGCCAGCAGCCAACCCAGGGAAGAAGAGACCCAGTACTTC CASSQPREEETQYF
14 . . TRBJ2-5 TRBV6-1 TGTGCCAGCAGTGAAGCGAGGAGCCCCGAGACCCAGTACTTC CASSEARSPETQYF
14 . . TRBJ1-2 TRBV3-1/TRBV3-2 TGTGCCAGCAGCCAAGCTCAGCCTACATGGGGCTACACCTTC CASSQAQPTWGYTF
17 TRBD2 . TRBJ2-7 TRBV15 TGTGCCACCAGCAGAAAAAATCCGGGACTAGCGGGAGATGAGCGGAATTTC CATSRKNPGLAGDERNF
10 . few TRBJ2-1 TRBV20-1 TGCAGTGCTCAGTTACATGAGCAGTTCTTC CSAQLHEQFF
16 TRBD1 . TRBJ2-5 TRBV4-1 TGCGCCAGCAGCCTCCCCAGGGGGTTTGACCAAGAGACCCAGTACTTC CASSLPRGFDQETQYF
14 TRBD2 . TRBJ2-5 TRBV19 TGTGCCAGTAGTATACGAGCGGGACAAGAGACCCAGTACTTC CASSIRAGQETQYF
18 TRBD1 once TRBJ1-2 TRBV12-5 TGTGCTAGTGGTTTGGTCACTGGAGGGACAGTAGCTAACTATGGCTACACCTTC CASGLVTGGTVANYGYTF